These T cell receptor beta chains were read from a single sample in a study of T cells in localized non-small cell lung cancer. Only in-frame clones appear in the TCRdb table, and some are missing; sequencing was by immunoSEQ multiplex PCR. Of around 29,000 clones in the sample, 78% were seen once. The sequenced sample was peripheral blood, obtained before any cancer treatment. The source of these receptors is a male donor older than 55 with stage II squamous cell lung carcinoma. The CDR3 runs from the conserved cysteine through the conserved F or W. A D gene is named only where the DNA matches it firmly. Size is omitted from some rows. Given values are once, few, many or a class for expanded clones.

TRBV11-1	NA	15	TRBJ1-2	TRBD1	TGTGCCAGCAGCTCGGACAGGGGGCGAGTCTATGGCTACACCTTC	CASSSDRGRVYGYTF
TRBV9	NA	14	TRBJ2-2	NA	TGTGCCAGCAGCCCGGGGGCGAACACCGGGGAGCTGTTTTTT	CASSPGANTGELFF
TRBV6-5	NA	14	TRBJ2-7	TRBD1	TGTGCCAGCACCCCGGGACAGGGCCCCTACGAGCAGTACTTC	CASTPGQGPYEQYF
TRBV27	many	15	TRBJ2-3	NA	TGTGCCAGCAGTTTAAGGGGGGACCGCACAGATACGCAGTATTTT	CASSLRGDRTDTQYF
TRBV7-6	few	12	TRBJ2-5	NA	TGTGCCAGCAGCTTAGCACGCCCCTCCTGGGACTTC	CASSLARPSWDF
TRBV19	few	15	TRBJ1-5	NA	TGTGCCAGTAACGAGGAAGCCCTTCTAAATCAGCCCCAGCATTTT	CASNEEALLNQPQHF
TRBV27	NA	15	TRBJ1-5	NA	TGTGCCAGCAGTTCCCGCCCAGGGCTTTATCAGCCCCAGCATTTT	CASSSRPGLYQPQHF
TRBV6-5	NA	14	TRBJ1-4	NA	TGTGCCAGCACCCACAGGGCAGGGGACGAAAAACTGTTTTTT	CASTHRAGDEKLFF
TRBV11-2	few	15	TRBJ1-4	TRBD1	TGTGCCAGCAGCTTAGAGGGACAGAGTAATGAAAAACTGTTTTTT	CASSLEGQSNEKLFF
TRBV5-1	NA	13	TRBJ1-1	TRBD1	TGCGCCAGCGGGACAGGGCGGAACACTGAAGCTTTCTTT	CASGTGRNTEAFF
TRBV5-1	NA	15	TRBJ1-1	TRBD1	TGCGCCACCAGGGATGGGACAGGGGTTAACACTGAAGCTTTCTTT	CATRDGTGVNTEAFF
TRBV6-5	NA	14	TRBJ1-2	NA	TGTGCCAGCAGTTACTCAGGAAGGGGGAGTGGCTACACCTTC	CASSYSGRGSGYTF
TRBV6-5	NA	15	TRBJ2-3	NA	TGTGCCAGCAGTTACTTAGACGGCACCACAGATACGCAGTATTTT	CASSYLDGTTDTQYF
TRBV5-1	NA	13	TRBJ1-5	TRBD1	TGCGCCAGCAGCCCCACAGGGGAACAGCCCCAGCATTTT	CASSPTGEQPQHF
TRBV19	NA	14	TRBJ1-6	NA	TGTGCCAGTACCCCCACAGTACCCAATTCACCCCTCCACTTT	CASTPTVPNSPLHF